Each of the 5 T cell receptor beta chains below was sequenced from the same sample in a study of OX40 agonist ivuxolimab in advanced cancers. The data were produced by immunoSEQ multiplex PCR, yet TCRdb's version contains in-frame clones alone and is incomplete. The data hold just over 90,000 clones, with around 91% observed a single time. This specimen consisted of CD4+ or CD8+ T cells sorted from blood, obtained in a trial of the OX40 agonist ivuxolimab. These receptor sequences come from an adult with an advanced solid tumor such as melanoma, head and neck, liver or kidney cancer.

The chain joins TRBV15 to TRBJ1-5, with D perhaps matching TRBD1 (6 bases). V was shortened by 5 bases and J by 3 bases, with 11 bases between the two germline ends. This CDR3 has 14 amino acids. Germline values: CDR1 LNHNV, CDR2 YYDKDF (reference sequence). CDR3 in DNA: TGTGCCACCAGCTCTCAGGGGTACAATCAGCCCCAGCATTTT. This translates into CATSSQGYNQPQHF.

The table lists this clone with a count of one. The gene calls are TRBV28 and TRBJ2-5; D may match TRBD1 or TRBD2 (5 bases each). Germline assignment: CDR1 MDHEN and CDR2 SYDVKM. CDR3 length: 16 residues. V gave up 7 bases and J gave up 7 bases, with 25 bases separating them. The CDR3 nucleotides read TGTGCCAGCACCGACCCCCCGTGGGGGTCTGCTAGGACCCAGTACTTC. This gives the protein CASTDPPWGSARTQYF. Full variable domain (rest looked up from reference TRBV28 and TRBJ2-5): DVKVTQSSRYLVKRTGEKVFLECVQDMDHENMFWYRQDPGLGLRLIYFSYDVKMKEKGDIPEGYSVSREKKERFSLILESASTNQTSMYLCASTDPPWGSARTQYFGPGTRLLVL.

The chain employs TRBV7-9 and TRBJ1-2; the D gene is possibly TRBD1 (5 bases). Germline lookup yields CDR1 SEHNR and CDR2 FQNEAQ (reference sequence). This CDR3 spans 19 amino acids. Trimming removed 6 bases at V and 0 bases at J, with 26 bases between. CDR3 bases: TGTGCCAGCAGGACCCCCGGGGCAAGGCCTACAAAACCTAACTATGGCTACACCTTC. The encoded protein is CASRTPGARPTKPNYGYTF.

This chain connects TRBV5-4 to TRBJ1-1, with D perhaps TRBD1 (6 bases). CDR1 is SGHNT, CDR2 YYREEE, per germline (reference sequence). Trimming pared 0 bases from V and 4 bases from J, leaving 7 bases between. This CDR3 comprises 13 residues. Here the CDR3 DNA reads TGTGCCAGCAGCTTGGGAGGGGGCACTGAAGCTTTCTTT. This translates into CASSLGGGTEAFF.

To note about this clone: Other DNA sequences of this sample code for an identical CDR3. The rearrangement links TRBV19 to TRBJ1-2; 7 positions agree with TRBD1. Germline V gene data show CDR1 as LNHDA and CDR2 as SQIVND (reference sequence). This CDR3 comprises 14 residues. After removal of 2 bases from V and 0 bases from J, the junction contained 0 bases not matched to a gene. CDR3 protein: CASSIQGANYGYTF. In nucleotides, the CDR3 is TGTGCCAGTAGTATACAGGGGGCTAACTATGGCTACACCTTC.